This TCR beta chain was observed in a study of identical twins. This clonotype turned up a few times. MiXCR, run by TCRdb on the 5' RACE reads, gives a single entry per CDR3 protein. The profile shows about 470,000 distinct CDR3 sequences, 20% to 25% of them singletons. Germline V lookup: CDR1 DFQATT, CDR2 SNEGSKA (reference sequence). V lost 4 bases to trimming and J lost 0 bases, with 9 bases between them. CDR3 length equals 13 residues. This same sample was also taken into another study, of T cells expressing NK-cell markers. That source notes: Researchers got TCR beta repertoires out of sorted CD3+CD56+NKG2C+, CD3+CD56+NKG2C- and CD3+CD56-NKG2C+ T cells. Several experiments confined sorting to alpha-beta TCR T cells with an anti-gamma-delta TCR antibody. Dominance of the CD3+CD56-NKG2C+ fraction by these clonotypes also held in a few donors.

Specimen: CD4+ T cells sorted from blood. The TCR originated in a young woman in good health. The chain recombines TRBV20-1 with TRBJ1-1, with D hard to call. This chain's CDR3 is CSATGQVNTEAFF. The DNA for the CDR3 is TGCAGTGCTACGGGCCAGGTGAACACTGAAGCTTTCTTT.